The rows below give T cell receptor beta chains drawn from one sample of a study of molecular identifiers for immune sequencing clone quantification. MiXCR, applied by TCRdb to the PCR reads, yields one record per CDR3 protein. The table includes around 300,000 distinct CDR3 sequences, roughly 23% detected once. Sequences were obtained from naive CD8+ T cells from blood, with Jurkat cell RNA spiked in. These receptors were collected from a human donor in good health. Some libraries in this study had Jurkat cell RNA spiked in. Both conserved end residues are trimmed from each CDR3. Not all rows give a size; the values are once, few, many and, for expanded clones, a class.

>TRBJ2-7|many|TRBV6-6
ASSLGREGYEQY
>TRBJ2-6|few|TRBV11-3
ASSLTTGPGANVLT
>TRBJ1-1|-|TRBV12-3/TRBV12-4
ASSYGTGNTEAF
>TRBJ2-5|many|TRBV4-3
ASSQVRGETQY
>TRBJ1-4|-|TRBV15
ATSRGDSSNEKLF
>TRBJ1-5|-|TRBV12-3/TRBV12-4
ASRSGVSNQPQH
>TRBJ2-7|many|TRBV7-2
ASSLGASSYYEQY
>TRBJ2-5|-|TRBV30
AWSVGQSSETQY
>TRBJ1-1|many|TRBV11-2
ASSPDRDLWYTEAF
>TRBJ2-7|-|TRBV30
AWGGDRGPALISYEQY
>TRBJ2-3|-|TRBV2
ASRAELENTQY
>TRBJ2-7|many|TRBV29-1
SVEVLGGTKY
>TRBJ1-6|few|TRBV12-3/TRBV12-4
ASSPIMGLDSPLH
>TRBJ1-1|many|TRBV12-5
ASGFGQSTEAF
>TRBJ2-5|few|TRBV27
ASRGHLQETQY
>TRBJ2-7|many|TRBV20-1
SARASGTSSYEQY
>TRBJ2-2|few|TRBV10-1
ASSPRAKGAGELF
>TRBJ2-3|many|TRBV15
ATSPLRLAGGTDTQY
>TRBJ2-3|-|TRBV10-3
AARGVGTDTQY
>TRBJ2-7|few|TRBV7-9
ASSPPTSHGYEQY
>TRBJ2-7|many|TRBV20-1
SARTRSSYEQY
>TRBJ2-5|-|TRBV20-1
SAKTSGEETQH
>TRBJ2-6|-|TRBV4-3
ASSQRVSDPGANVLT
>TRBJ2-5|few|TRBV4-2
ASSQEYRGYQETQY
>TRBJ2-5|few|TRBV2
ASSEAPWETQY
>TRBJ2-1|few|TRBV19
ASSRLGGDVNEQF
>TRBJ1-5|-|TRBV30
AWSPGYVSNQPQH
>TRBJ2-3|-|TRBV27
ASSSPGGTDTQY
>TRBJ2-3|many|TRBV7-6
ASSRVGSTDTQY
>TRBJ1-1|many|TRBV7-9
ASSLEGLQTEAF
>TRBJ1-2|-|TRBV4-3
ASSPVDRTYGYT
>TRBJ1-5|few|TRBV19
ASSITTNQPQH
>TRBJ1-1|-|TRBV6-2/TRBV6-3
ASSLTYHLQGPTEAF
>TRBJ1-5|-|TRBV27
ASSLIQGGNQPQH
>TRBJ2-7|many|TRBV28
ASSFEQIYEQY
>TRBJ2-5|-|TRBV7-9
ASSFFSETQY
>TRBJ2-5|-|TRBV10-3
AISESIGSGKTQY
>TRBJ1-1|many|TRBV21-1
ASSKAVVNTEAF
>TRBJ2-5|many|TRBV25-1
ASSEFLGRETQY
>TRBJ2-3|many|TRBV12-3/TRBV12-4
ASSLPSEGAQY
>TRBJ1-3|few|TRBV20-1
SARPVDLSGNTIY
>TRBJ2-1|-|TRBV10-3
AISALSSEYNEQF
>TRBJ1-5|many|TRBV28
ASNERTSSNQPQH
>TRBJ2-1|once|TRBV4-2
ASGPGRGEGHEQF
>TRBJ1-6|once|TRBV7-9
ASSSITPSSYNSPLR
>TRBJ1-1|-|TRBV30
AWSDKDTYLNTEAF
>TRBJ2-7|few|TRBV11-2
ARNWGRGAYEQY
>TRBJ2-3|many|TRBV7-9
ASSPGLAQPTDTQY
>TRBJ2-7|many|TRBV4-3
ASSHGVSSYEQY
>TRBJ2-1|few|TRBV4-2
ASSRASGGNEQF